One sample yielded the 23 T cell receptor beta chains listed below, sequenced in a study of T cell responses to AZD1222 COVID-19 vaccine. Sequencing was performed with immunoSEQ multiplex PCR; in TCRdb, only in-frame clones are kept and a portion is missing. Here the sample spans over 150,000 clones, 88% being singletons. Sequences were derived from peripheral blood, sampled 28 days after the second AZD1222 dose. The receptor source for this set is an adult who received the AZD1222 COVID-19 vaccine.

The CDR3 DNA sequence: TGCGCCAGCAGTCGGGGAAGTAACACCGGGGAGCTGTTTTTT. Its translation is CASSRGSNTGELFF. The V call is TRBV5-1, the J call TRBJ2-2, with D perhaps TRBD2 (5 bases). Per the germline V gene, CDR1 is SGHRS and CDR2 is YFSETQ. This CDR3 contains 14 residues. Deletions cut 5 bases from V and 2 bases from J, with 10 bases between.

This sequence joins TRBV5-1 and TRBJ2-7; 14 bases line up with TRBD2. The junction had 8 bases not matched to a gene; V was cut back by 3 bases and J by 6 bases. This CDR3 comprises 16 residues. Germline CDR1 SGHRS, CDR2 YFSETQ. The CDR3 loop is CASSSGLAGATSEQYF. The CDR3 DNA reads TGCGCCAGCAGCTCGGGACTAGCGGGGGCTACTAGCGAGCAGTACTTC.

The chain carries TRBV6-5 and TRBJ2-1; 7 bases align to TRBD1. The CDR3 spans 11 residues. V trimming: 6 bases; J trimming: 10 bases; junction bases outside the gene matches: 3. Germline V lookup: CDR1 MNHEY, CDR2 SVGAGI. CDR3 loop: CASRRDSEQFF. The CDR3 coding sequence is TGTGCCAGCAGGAGGGACAGCGAGCAGTTCTTC.

CDR3 protein: CASSLNSLPHTGELFF. Written as DNA, the CDR3 is TGTGCCAGCAGCTTAAACTCCCTGCCCCACACCGGGGAGCTGTTTTTT. The chain uses TRBV7-3 and TRBJ2-2, with D unclear. CDR1 is SGHTA, CDR2 FQGTGA, per germline. V was cut by 1 base and J by 3 bases, with 12 bases left in between. This CDR3 is 16 amino acids long.

This chain links TRBV19 with TRBJ2-5; 7 nucleotides line up with TRBD2. The ends lost 1 base at V and 5 bases at J; junction bases unmatched: 16. Germline-derived CDR1 and CDR2 are LNHDA and SQIVND (reference sequence). This CDR3 is built from 18 residues. The CDR3 DNA sequence: TGTGCCAGTAGTATAGTTCGGCTGGCTAGCGGCAAGTTGGAGACCCAGTACTTC. As protein: CASSIVRLASGKLETQYF.

This sequence joins TRBV11-3 and TRBJ2-3, with a weak D call TRBD2 (6 bases). The CDR3 spans 15 residues. CDR1 and CDR2 from the germline V gene are SGHNT and YENEEA. Trimming removed 5 bases at V and 1 base at J, with 13 bases between. The CDR3 DNA reads as TGTGCCAGCAGCCCTACTAGCAGAGGCACAGATACGCAGTATTTT. Translation: CASSPTSRGTDTQYF.

The chain carries TRBV6-5 and TRBJ1-1, with D tentatively TRBD1 (5 bases). Per the germline V gene, CDR1 is MNHEY and CDR2 is SVGAGI. The V end lost 5 bases, the J end lost 1 base, and 14 bases lay between the germline ends. The CDR3 length is 15 residues. The CDR3 reads CASSTPGLTNTEAFF. The CDR3 DNA follows: TGTGCCAGCAGTACTCCGGGACTCACGAACACTGAAGCTTTCTTT.

This clone was observed a handful of times. V is TRBV5-6 and J is TRBJ2-2; 7 positions agree with TRBD1. Germline-derived CDR1 and CDR2 are SGHDT and YYEEEE. V lost 1 base and J lost 0; bases outside the gene matches: 3. The CDR3 sequence is 16 residues long. The CDR3 region is CASSLIGQANTGELFF. The CDR3 region has the DNA TGTGCCAGCAGCTTGATAGGACAGGCGAACACCGGGGAGCTGTTTTTT.

This clone occurred a few times. The chain joins TRBV5-8 to TRBJ1-6, with 9 bases that match TRBD1. CDR3 length equals 16 residues. The germline V gene has CDR1 SGHTS and CDR2 YDEGEE. Unmatched junction bases numbered 5, after V lost 0 bases and J lost 7 bases. The CDR3 sequence is CASSLGAGTGNSPLHF. CDR3 nucleotides: TGTGCCAGCAGCTTGGGAGCCGGGACAGGGAATTCACCCCTCCACTTT. Combining the CDR3 with reference TRBV5-8 and TRBJ1-6 gives the whole variable domain EAGVTQSPTHLIKTRGQQATLRCSPISGHTSVYWYQQALGLGLQFLLWYDEGEERNRGNFPPRFSGRQFPNYSSELNVNALELEDSALYLCASSLGAGTGNSPLHFGNGTRLTVT.

The V call is TRBV2, the J call TRBJ1-5; D gene ambiguous. The CDR3 has 15 residues. Trimming pared 2 bases from V and 7 bases from J, leaving 15 bases between. In germline, CDR1 is SNHLY, CDR2 FYNNEI. This CDR3 is CASSEFVKGRQPQHF. The DNA of the CDR3 is TGTGCCAGCAGTGAATTCGTGAAGGGTAGACAGCCCCAGCATTTT.

This chain uses TRBV5-1 with TRBJ1-2, with D perhaps TRBD1 (6 bases). Per the germline V gene, CDR1 is SGHRS and CDR2 is YFSETQ. The length of the CDR3 is 16 residues. V was trimmed by 0 bases and J by 6 bases, leaving 18 bases between them. The CDR3 loop is CASSLEGDVSLHGYTF. Here the CDR3 DNA reads TGCGCCAGCAGCTTGGAGGGGGACGTATCTCTCCATGGCTACACCTTC.

V and J are TRBV5-1 and TRBJ2-2, with D perhaps assigned TRBD1 or TRBD2 (6 bases each). The V gene lost 3 bases and the J gene lost 5 bases, with 11 bases spanning the gap. Germline CDR1 is SGHRS and CDR2 is YFSETQ. The CDR3 covers 14 residues. CDR3 sequence: CASSSGAGTGELFF. Here the CDR3 DNA reads TGCGCCAGCAGCTCGGGGGCCGGGACCGGGGAGCTGTTTTTT.

The CDR3 sequence is CASSQVRGQINEKLFF. The CDR3 DNA follows: TGCGCCAGCAGCCAAGTTCGCGGACAGATTAATGAAAAACTGTTTTTT. This rearrangement joins TRBV4-1 to TRBJ1-4; maybe TRBD1 (6 bases). V was pared by 1 base and J by 4 bases, with 13 bases between. Germline V gene data show CDR1 as MGHRA and CDR2 as YSYEKL. The length of the CDR3 is 16 residues.

This clone has just one count. The chain uses TRBV5-1 and TRBJ2-2; 10 bases map to TRBD1. This CDR3 contains 16 residues. The V gene end was trimmed by 4 bases and the J gene end by 1 base; junction bases not matched to a gene: 4. Per germline, CDR1 SGHRS and CDR2 YFSETQ. CDR3 bases: TGCGCCAGCAGCCCCGGGACAGGGGTGAACACCGGGGAGCTGTTTTTT. It specifies CASSPGTGVNTGELFF. The full variable domain, completed using reference TRBV5-1 and TRBJ2-2, is KAGVTQTPRYLIKTRGQQVTLSCSPISGHRSVSWYQQTPGQGLQFLFEYFSETQRNKGNFPGRFSGRQFSNSRSEMNVSTLELGDSALYLCASSPGTGVNTGELFFGEGSRLTVL.

The J gene is TRBJ1-5, the V gene TRBV30, with D possibly TRBD1 on 5 matching bases. Germline assignment: CDR1 GTSNPN and CDR2 SVGIG (reference sequence). This CDR3 spans 15 amino acids. V shed 3 bases and J shed 2 bases, with 14 bases lying between them. In DNA, the CDR3 is TGTGCCTGGAGACCGCAGGGCAGCGGCAATCAGCCCCAGCATTTT. Encoded protein: CAWRPQGSGNQPQHF.

The J gene is TRBJ1-4, the V gene TRBV6-6; no clear D. Germline CDR1 MNHNY, CDR2 SVGAGI (reference sequence). The CDR3 contains 15 residues. V dropped 3 bases and J dropped 1 base, with 9 bases sitting between them. Here the CDR3 reads CASSYWRGTNEKLFF. Written as DNA, the CDR3 is TGTGCCAGCAGTTATTGGCGAGGAACTAATGAAAAACTGTTTTTT.

V usage is TRBV9 and J usage is TRBJ2-5; 11 bases are shared with TRBD2. The trim removed 0 bases at V and 1 base at J, leaving 5 bases unmatched. Germline V gives CDR1 SGDLS, CDR2 YYNGEE. The CDR3 covers 17 residues. CDR3 in amino acids: CASSVDGSGGAQETQYF. DNA of the CDR3: TGTGCCAGCAGCGTAGATGGTAGCGGGGGGGCCCAAGAGACCCAGTACTTC. Combining the CDR3 with reference TRBV9 and TRBJ2-5 gives the whole variable domain DSGVTQTPKHLITATGQRVTLRCSPRSGDLSVYWYQQSLDQGLQFLIQYYNGEERAKGNILERFSAQQFPDLHSELNLSSLELGDSALYFCASSVDGSGGAQETQYFGPGTRLLVL.

The CDR3 reads CASSLGRDQPQHF. The CDR3 DNA reads TGCGCCAGCAGCTTGGGAAGGGATCAGCCCCAGCATTTT. The rearrangement links TRBV5-1 to TRBJ1-5; D uncertain. Looked up from germline, CDR1 is SGHRS and CDR2 is YFSETQ. The CDR3 covers 13 residues. The germline V and J ends were trimmed by 0 bases and 5 bases, with 6 bases remaining between them.

This rearrangement joins TRBV6-5 to TRBJ2-7; 8 bases map to TRBD1. This CDR3 is 15 amino acids long. Losses at the gene ends were 5 bases for V and 4 bases for J; bases not matched to a gene: 10. Germline loops: CDR1 MNHEY, CDR2 SVGAGI. The CDR3 reads CASSPGTGAFYEQYF. The CDR3 DNA sequence: TGTGCCAGCAGTCCCGGGACAGGTGCTTTTTACGAGCAGTACTTC.

CDR3 sequence: CASSLRGANEKLFF. In DNA, the CDR3 is TGTGCCAGCAGCCTTCGTGGAGCTAATGAAAAACTGTTTTTT. V usage is TRBV14 and J usage is TRBJ1-4, with no clear D. Germline V lookup: CDR1 SGHDN, CDR2 FVKESK. Trimming cost V 4 bases and J 3 bases, with 9 bases left between them. The CDR3 length is 14 residues.

The chain recombines TRBV7-2 with TRBJ1-5; 8 bases are a match to TRBD1. In germline, CDR1 is SGHTA, CDR2 FQGNSA. Germline trimming cut 4 bases from V and 6 bases from J; bases unmatched to any gene: 14. This CDR3 is 17 amino acids long. The CDR3 nucleotides read TGTGCCAGCAGCTCCCCGGACAGGGTGGGGTTGGGTCAGCCCCAGCATTTT. It is translated as CASSSPDRVGLGQPQHF.

The chain's CDR3 is CASNSGIVYGYTF. The CDR3 DNA follows: TGTGCCAGCAATTCCGGGATCGTCTATGGCTACACCTTC. The chain combines TRBV2 with TRBJ1-2; D remains ambiguous. The V and J ends lost 7 bases and 4 bases respectively, with 13 bases between them. Germline V gene lookup returns CDR1 SNHLY and CDR2 FYNNEI. The CDR3 consists of 13 residues.

CDR3 DNA sequence: TGTGCCAGCTCTCCGACGAGGTACAATGAGCAGTTCTTC. This sequence encodes CASSPTRYNEQFF. The chain joins TRBV18 to TRBJ2-1; D gene uncertain. Germline V gene lookup returns CDR1 KGHSH and CDR2 LQKENI. The CDR3 length is 13 residues. Trimming removed 6 bases from V and 4 bases from J, with 10 bases in between.